These 17 T cell receptor beta chains originate from one sample sequenced in a study of T cells after yellow fever vaccination. A single record per CDR3 protein comes from TCRdb applying MiXCR to the 5' RACE reads. This sample has 250,000 to 350,000 distinct CDR3 sequences; approximately 4.5% occur once, and the top ten carry 19%. Sequencing used PBMCs, obtained 15 days after the yellow fever booster vaccination. These receptor sequences come from a man aged 18-30 years who received the YFV17D yellow fever vaccine.

This clonotype occurred many times. The chain couples TRBV27 to TRBJ1-4; 7 positions match TRBD1. This CDR3 contains 15 residues. The trim removed 5 bases at V and 5 bases at J, leaving 8 bases unmatched. The germline V gene has CDR1 MNHEY and CDR2 SMNVEV (reference sequence). Written as DNA, the CDR3 is TGTGCCAGCAGTGCCTACAGGGGTAGGAATGAAAAACTGTTTTTT. Translated, it gives CASSAYRGRNEKLFF.

This clonotype has ten or more counts. This rearrangement joins TRBV12-3 or TRBV12-4 to TRBJ1-5; no clear D gene. This CDR3 comprises 14 residues. V was trimmed by 5 bases and J by 2 bases, leaving 10 bases between them. CDR3 loop: CASSPDWGNQPQHF. CDR3 in DNA: TGTGCCAGCAGTCCCGATTGGGGCAATCAGCCCCAGCATTTT.

This clonotype was detected ten times or more. The chain carries TRBV4-3 and TRBJ2-3, with TRBD1 as a possible D gene (5 bases). In germline, CDR1 is LGHNA, CDR2 YSLEER. The CDR3 is 14 amino acids. V was pared by 0 bases and J by 6 bases, with 10 bases between. The DNA of the CDR3 is TGCGCCAGCAGCCAAGATGTGGGGCTTGATACGCAGTATTTT. Its protein is CASSQDVGLDTQYF.

This clonotype was counted at least ten times. The gene calls are TRBV7-2 and TRBJ2-7; TRBD1 or TRBD2 may be the D gene (5 bases each). Trimming took 3 bases from V and 0 from J, leaving 12 bases between them. CDR3 size: 15 residues. CDR1 is SGHTA, CDR2 FQGNSA, per germline. Here the CDR3 reads CASSLSRGVSYEQYF. For the CDR3, the DNA is TGTGCCAGCAGCTTGAGTAGGGGAGTCTCCTACGAGCAGTACTTC. The complete variable domain, with remaining parts taken from reference TRBV7-2 and TRBJ2-7, reads GAGVSQSPSNKVTEKGKDVELRCDPISGHTALYWYRQSLGQGLEFLIYFQGNSAPDKSGLPSDRFSAERTGGSVSTLTIQRTQQEDSAVYLCASSLSRGVSYEQYFGPGTRLTVT.

In its sample, this clonotype was seen a few times. The V gene is TRBV7-6, the J gene TRBJ2-3, with 11 bases aligning to TRBD1. Looked up from germline, CDR1 is SGHVS and CDR2 is FNYEAQ. The CDR3 spans 16 residues. The junction had 5 bases not matched to a gene; V was cut back by 5 bases and J by 1 base. CDR3 sequence reads: CASSPGQGAGTDTQYF. The DNA of the CDR3 is TGTGCCAGCAGCCCAGGACAGGGGGCTGGCACAGATACGCAGTATTTT.

The genes are TRBV7-6 and TRBJ2-3; D could derive from TRBD1 or TRBD2 (5 bases each). Germline-derived CDR1 and CDR2 are SGHVS and FNYEAQ. This CDR3 has 18 residues. V was pared by 5 bases and J by 2 bases, with 23 bases between. CDR3 region: CASSLRPQGVGITDTQYF. The CDR3 region has the DNA TGTGCCAGCAGCCTACGTCCCCAGGGTGTCGGGATCACAGATACGCAGTATTTT. The whole variable domain, filled in from reference TRBV7-6 and TRBJ2-3, reads GAGVSQSPRYKVTKRGQDVALRCDPISGHVSLYWYRQALGQGPEFLTYFNYEAQQDKSGLPNDRFSAERPEGSISTLTIQRTEQRDSAMYRCASSLRPQGVGITDTQYFGPGTRLTVL.

Ten or more counts support this clonotype. The chain couples TRBV6-6 to TRBJ1-2; 11 nucleotides line up with TRBD1. The CDR3 extends over 17 amino acids. In germline, CDR1 is MNHNY, CDR2 SVGAGI (reference sequence). After removal of 5 bases from V and 1 base from J, the junction contained 9 bases not matched to a gene. CDR3 protein: CASSRTGGTLINYGYTF. CDR3 DNA: TGTGCCAGCAGTCGGACAGGGGGCACACTTATTAACTATGGCTACACCTTC.

This clonotype came up many times. The chain joins TRBV24-1 to TRBJ2-3; a possible D gene is TRBD2 (5 bases). CDR1 and CDR2 (germline): KGHDR, SFDVKD. This CDR3 spans 14 amino acids. Trimming shortened V by 9 bases and J by 4 bases, and 16 bases separated the two germline ends. CDR3: CATSMSGSSDTQYF. The CDR3 DNA reads as TGTGCCACCTCGATGAGCGGAAGCTCAGATACGCAGTATTTT.

This clonotype was seen ten or more times. The V call is TRBV28, the J call TRBJ2-7, with 9 bases lining up with TRBD1. Germline V CDR1 and CDR2: MDHEN, SYDVKM. The CDR3 is 14 residues long. The junction had 5 bases not matched to a gene; V was cut back by 4 bases and J by 4 bases. The CDR3 spells CASSSTGGVYEQYV. Written as DNA, the CDR3 is TGTGCCAGCAGTTCGACAGGGGGAGTATACGAGCAGTACGTC.

This CDR3 is CASRQGTAVKNIQYF. CDR3 bases: TGTGCCAGCAGGCAAGGGACGGCTGTCAAAAACATTCAGTACTTC. This rearrangement joins TRBV6-5 to TRBJ2-4; D may match TRBD1 or TRBD2 (5 bases each). This CDR3 has 15 residues. Looked up from germline, CDR1 is MNHEY and CDR2 is SVGAGI. Trimming removed 6 bases at V and 3 bases at J, with 15 bases between.

The chain joins TRBV20-1 to TRBJ2-7, with D uncertain. Trimming pared 4 bases from V and 7 bases from J, leaving 11 bases between. Germline V gene sequence: CDR1 DFQATT, CDR2 SNEGSKA (reference sequence). The CDR3 consists of 11 residues. The CDR3 sequence: CSATQIREQYF. The CDR3 coding sequence is TGCAGTGCTACCCAAATCCGGGAGCAGTACTTC.

The chain uses TRBV20-1 and TRBJ2-5; D is unclear. Germline loops: CDR1 DFQATT, CDR2 SNEGSKA (reference sequence). Trimming removed 6 bases from V and 0 bases from J, with 11 bases in between. CDR3 length: 13 amino acids. CDR3 residues: CSAHGGDQETQYF. The CDR3 nucleotides read TGCAGTGCACACGGTGGGGACCAAGAGACCCAGTACTTC.

This clonotype came up many times. The V call is TRBV27, the J call TRBJ1-2; possibly TRBD1 for D (5 bases). Germline loops: CDR1 MNHEY, CDR2 SMNVEV (reference sequence). V gave up 6 bases and J gave up 3 bases, with 17 bases separating them. The length of the CDR3 is 15 residues. The CDR3 DNA reads TGTGCCAGCAGCACTAACAGGCATTTGGACTATGGCTACACCTTC. This sequence encodes CASSTNRHLDYGYTF.

There are many counts of this clonotype. The V call is TRBV4-3, the J call TRBJ2-7, with D perhaps TRBD2 (6 bases). Germline V CDR1 and CDR2: LGHNA, YSLEER. This CDR3 contains 14 residues. V shed 0 bases and J shed 5 bases, with 11 bases lying between them. In nucleotides, the CDR3 is TGCGCCAGCAGCCAAGATGCGGGGATCAACGAGCAGTACTTC. It encodes CASSQDAGINEQYF.

This clonotype was seen more than once but under ten times. The gene calls are TRBV3-1 and TRBJ1-2, with D unclear. In germline, CDR1 is LGHDT, CDR2 YNNKEL (reference sequence). The V end was cut by 6 bases, the J end by 7 bases, with 9 bases between. CDR3 length equals 11 residues. This CDR3 is CASSTRGGYTF. CDR3 nucleotide sequence: TGTGCCAGCAGTACCCGGGGTGGCTACACCTTC.

This clonotype showed up many times. The rearrangement uses TRBV5-6 and TRBJ2-7, with TRBD1 identical over 8 bases. Per the germline V gene, CDR1 is SGHDT and CDR2 is YYEEEE. This CDR3 has 12 amino acids. The V gene end was trimmed by 4 bases and the J gene end by 10 bases; junction bases not matched to a gene: 7. CDR3 nucleotide sequence: TGTGCCAGCAGCCATCGGACAGGGAGTCAGTACTTC. Translation: CASSHRTGSQYF.

The CDR3 loop is CASSYLLEILAGGHNEQFF. CDR3 DNA: TGTGCCAGCAGTTACTTACTCGAAATTTTAGCGGGGGGACACAATGAGCAGTTCTTC. The genes are TRBV6-6 and TRBJ2-1, with 10 bases lining up with TRBD2. V gave up 1 base and J gave up 5 bases; unmatched junction bases: 14. The CDR3 runs to 19 residues. Germline CDR1 reads MNHNY; CDR2 reads SVGAGI (reference sequence).